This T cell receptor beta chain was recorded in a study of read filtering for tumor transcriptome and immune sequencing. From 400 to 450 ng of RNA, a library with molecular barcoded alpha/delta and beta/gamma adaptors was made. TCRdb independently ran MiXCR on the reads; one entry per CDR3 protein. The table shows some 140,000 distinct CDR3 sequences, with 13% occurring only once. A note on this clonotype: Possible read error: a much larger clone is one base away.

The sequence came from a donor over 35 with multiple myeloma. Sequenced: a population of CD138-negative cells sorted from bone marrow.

CDR3 sequence: CASTPRGGQETQYF. In DNA, the CDR3 is TGTGCCAGCACCCCTCGGGGGGGCCAAGAGACCCAGTACTTC. The V call is TRBV28, the J call TRBJ2-5, with TRBD2 matching over 8 bases. The CDR3 is made up of 14 amino acids. V shed 7 bases and J 1 base; nucleotides not matched to a gene: 5. CDR1 and CDR2 from the germline V gene are MDHEN and SYDVKM.